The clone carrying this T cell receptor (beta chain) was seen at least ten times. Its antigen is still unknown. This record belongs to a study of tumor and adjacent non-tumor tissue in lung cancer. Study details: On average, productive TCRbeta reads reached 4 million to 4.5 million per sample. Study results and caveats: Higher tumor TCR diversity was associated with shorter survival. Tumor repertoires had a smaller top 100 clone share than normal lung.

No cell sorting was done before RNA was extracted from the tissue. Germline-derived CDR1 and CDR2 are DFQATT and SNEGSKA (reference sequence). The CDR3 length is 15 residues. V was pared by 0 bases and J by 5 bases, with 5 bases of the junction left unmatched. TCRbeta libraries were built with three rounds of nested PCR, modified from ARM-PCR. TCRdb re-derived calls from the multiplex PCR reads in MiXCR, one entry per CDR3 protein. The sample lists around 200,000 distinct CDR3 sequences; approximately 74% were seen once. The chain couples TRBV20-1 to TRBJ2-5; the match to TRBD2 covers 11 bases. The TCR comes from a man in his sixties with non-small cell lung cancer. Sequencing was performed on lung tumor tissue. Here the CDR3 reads CSARDLAGGHETQYF. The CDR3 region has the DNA TGCAGTGCTAGAGATCTAGCGGGGGGTCACGAGACCCAGTACTTC.